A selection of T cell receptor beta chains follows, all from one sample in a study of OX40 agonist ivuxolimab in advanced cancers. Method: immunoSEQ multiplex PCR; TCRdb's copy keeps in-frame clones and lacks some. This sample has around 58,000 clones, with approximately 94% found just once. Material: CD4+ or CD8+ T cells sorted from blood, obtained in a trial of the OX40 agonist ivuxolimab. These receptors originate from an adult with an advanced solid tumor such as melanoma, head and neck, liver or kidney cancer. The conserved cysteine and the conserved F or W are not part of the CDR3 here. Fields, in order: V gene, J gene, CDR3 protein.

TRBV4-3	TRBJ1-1	ASSQGHQNTEAF
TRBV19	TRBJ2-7	ASEGGNEQY
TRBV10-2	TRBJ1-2	ASSEVEYRYGYT
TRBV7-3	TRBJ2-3	ASSPVGARDTDTQY
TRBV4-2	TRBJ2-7	ASSQDLVSALLYEQY
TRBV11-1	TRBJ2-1	ASSLGYAGVLYNEQF
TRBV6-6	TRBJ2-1	ASSYEGLALYNEQF
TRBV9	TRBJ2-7	ASSDSGRDYEQY
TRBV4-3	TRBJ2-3	ASSQDDTSRKTPDTQY
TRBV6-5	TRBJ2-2	ASSSTGIHGELF
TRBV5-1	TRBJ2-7	ASSIERQGESYEQY
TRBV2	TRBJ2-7	ASRQGSNEQY
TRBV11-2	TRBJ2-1	ASSLLAGGYNEQF
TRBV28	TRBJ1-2	ASSLLFDQGFYGYT
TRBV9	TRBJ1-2	ASSGDSYGYT
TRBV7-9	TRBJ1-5	ATSRGGGNQPQH
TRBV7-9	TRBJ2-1	ASSILADEQF
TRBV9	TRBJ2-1	ASSVVTAPPYNEQF
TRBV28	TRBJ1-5	ASSFVRAGNQPQH